Sequencing of this TCR beta chain was carried out in a study of blood T cell repertoires in COVID-19. The junction had 7 bases not matched to a gene; V was cut back by 0 bases and J by 5 bases. Per the germline V gene, CDR1 is SGDLS and CDR2 is YYNGEE. The CDR3 length is 15 residues. In the authors' methods: Reference gene primer amplification gave nucleated cell count estimates. TCRdb keeps only in-frame clones here, not all; method: immunoSEQ multiplex PCR. The V and J calls and clone size are taken from that table; D and trimming were inferred from the DNA. The data hold 70,000 to 80,000 clones, with approximately 80% observed a single time.

The rearrangement joins TRBV9 to TRBJ2-5; 7 bases line up with TRBD1. This receptor was obtained from a human donor in a cohort sampled during active COVID-19. Sequences were obtained from peripheral blood. CDR3 DNA sequence: TGTGCCAGCAGCGTAGATACGGGACAGTTGGAGACCCAGTACTTC. This gives the protein CASSVDTGQLETQYF.